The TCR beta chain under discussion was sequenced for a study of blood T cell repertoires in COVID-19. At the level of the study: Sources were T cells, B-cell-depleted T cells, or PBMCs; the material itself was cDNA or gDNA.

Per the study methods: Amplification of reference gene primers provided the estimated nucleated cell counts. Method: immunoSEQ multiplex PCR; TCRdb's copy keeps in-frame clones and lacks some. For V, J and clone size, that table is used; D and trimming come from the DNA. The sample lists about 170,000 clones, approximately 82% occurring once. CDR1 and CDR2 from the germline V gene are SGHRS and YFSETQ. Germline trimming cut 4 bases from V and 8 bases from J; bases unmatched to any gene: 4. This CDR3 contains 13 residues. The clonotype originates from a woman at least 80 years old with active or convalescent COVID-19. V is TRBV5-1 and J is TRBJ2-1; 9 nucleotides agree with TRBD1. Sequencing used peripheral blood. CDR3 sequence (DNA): TGCGCCAGCAGCCTGGACAGGGGAGATGAGCAGTTCTTC. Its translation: CASSLDRGDEQFF.